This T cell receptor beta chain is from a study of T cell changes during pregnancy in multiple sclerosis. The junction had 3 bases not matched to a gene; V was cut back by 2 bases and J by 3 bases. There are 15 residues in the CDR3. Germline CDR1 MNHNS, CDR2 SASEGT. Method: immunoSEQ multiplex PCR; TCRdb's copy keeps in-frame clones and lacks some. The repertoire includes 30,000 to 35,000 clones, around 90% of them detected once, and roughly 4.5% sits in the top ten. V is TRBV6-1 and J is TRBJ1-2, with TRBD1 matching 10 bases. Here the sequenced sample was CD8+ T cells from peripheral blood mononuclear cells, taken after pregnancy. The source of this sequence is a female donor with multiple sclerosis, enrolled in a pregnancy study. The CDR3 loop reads CASSERDRGYYGYTF. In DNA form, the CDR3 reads TGTGCCAGCAGTGAAAGGGACAGGGGCTACTATGGCTACACCTTC.